Listed below are T cell receptor beta chains from one sample, sequenced in a study of response to subunit inactivated influenza vaccine. TCRdb redid the calling of the RT-PCR reads with MiXCR, one entry per CDR3 protein. Among more than 150,000 distinct CDR3 sequences, around 9% were seen once, and the ten largest hold approximately 11%. The sample here was non-naive T cells sorted from PBMCs, taken on the day of vaccination. These TCRs come from a man aged 50 or older who received an inactivated influenza vaccine. CDR3s include the opening cysteine and the closing phenylalanine or tryptophan. D genes are given only for firm matches. Some rows have no size entry. The others give once, few or many, or a class for an expanded clone.

size: NA
D: NA
J: TRBJ2-5
V: TRBV7-2
CDR3: CASSLAWGFQETQYF
DNA: TGTGCCAGCAGCTTAGCATGGGGATTCCAAGAGACCCAGTACTTC

size: few
D: NA
J: TRBJ1-5
V: TRBV30
CDR3: CAWNLKGSNNQPQHF
DNA: TGTGCCTGGAATTTAAAGGGGAGTAACAATCAGCCCCAGCATTTT

size: NA
D: TRBD1
J: TRBJ2-7
V: TRBV28
CDR3: CASSTRQGVYEQYF
DNA: TGTGCCAGCAGTACCCGACAGGGGGTCTACGAGCAGTACTTC

size: NA
D: TRBD1
J: TRBJ1-6
V: TRBV6-1
CDR3: CASSPGGGDSPLHF
DNA: TGTGCCAGCAGTCCAGGGGGCGGTGATTCACCCCTCCACTTT

size: few
D: TRBD1
J: TRBJ2-1
V: TRBV6-1
CDR3: CASSTLNTGGSYNEQFF
DNA: TGTGCCAGCAGTACCCTCAACACAGGGGGCTCCTACAATGAGCAGTTCTTC

size: NA
D: NA
J: TRBJ2-2
V: TRBV5-1
CDR3: CASTLGGELFF
DNA: TGCGCCAGCACCCTTGGGGGGGAGCTGTTTTTT

size: many
D: NA
J: TRBJ2-7
V: TRBV7-9
CDR3: CASSLAWGRDYEQYF
DNA: TGTGCCAGCAGCTTGGCATGGGGCAGGGACTACGAGCAGTACTTC

size: few
D: NA
J: TRBJ2-7
V: TRBV9
CDR3: CASSVGGPTYEQYF
DNA: TGTGCCAGCAGCGTAGGCGGACCGACCTACGAGCAGTACTTC

size: NA
D: NA
J: TRBJ2-7
V: TRBV20-1
CDR3: CSAGTGRGGSYEQYF
DNA: TGCAGTGCTGGGACAGGCCGGGGGGGCTCCTACGAGCAGTACTTC

size: NA
D: NA
J: TRBJ1-5
V: TRBV12-3/TRBV12-4
CDR3: CASSLGRPRNQPQHF
DNA: TGTGCCAGCAGTTTGGGCCGCCCACGCAATCAGCCCCAGCATTTT

size: NA
D: TRBD2
J: TRBJ2-1
V: TRBV7-3
CDR3: CASSRLAGNKGEQFF
DNA: TGTGCCAGCAGTAGGCTAGCGGGAAACAAGGGTGAGCAGTTCTTC

size: NA
D: NA
J: TRBJ2-1
V: TRBV7-8
CDR3: CASSLGGVGYNEQFF
DNA: TGTGCCAGCAGCTTAGGGGGGGTAGGCTACAATGAGCAGTTCTTC

size: many
D: NA
J: TRBJ1-1
V: TRBV4-1
CDR3: CASSQDLAYSSNTEAFF
DNA: TGCGCCAGCAGCCAAGACTTGGCGTACAGCTCCAACACTGAAGCTTTCTTT

size: NA
D: NA
J: TRBJ2-2
V: TRBV7-3
CDR3: CASSRLGSGAGELFF
DNA: TGTGCCAGCAGCCGTCTAGGTTCGGGGGCCGGGGAGCTGTTTTTT

size: few
D: TRBD2
J: TRBJ2-3
V: TRBV6-1
CDR3: CASSQGLARGDTQYF
DNA: TGTGCCAGCAGTCAGGGACTAGCGAGGGGAGATACGCAGTATTTT

size: many
D: TRBD1
J: TRBJ1-2
V: TRBV20-1
CDR3: CSTLTGGSYGYTF
DNA: TGCAGTACTTTGACAGGGGGAAGCTATGGCTACACCTTC

size: many
D: NA
J: TRBJ2-2
V: TRBV29-1
CDR3: CSVGIVTGELFF
DNA: TGCAGCGTAGGTATTGTCACCGGGGAGCTGTTTTTT

size: many
D: NA
J: TRBJ2-7
V: TRBV7-2
CDR3: CASSPNLGEEIPYEQYF
DNA: TGTGCCAGCAGCCCCAACCTAGGGGAGGAGATACCCTACGAGCAGTACTTC

size: few
D: TRBD2
J: TRBJ2-1
V: TRBV10-2
CDR3: CASRGLAGGPIEQFF
DNA: TGCGCCAGCAGGGGCCTAGCGGGGGGGCCGATTGAGCAGTTCTTC

size: few
D: NA
J: TRBJ1-4
V: TRBV28
CDR3: CASSPAGARANEKLFF
DNA: TGTGCCAGCAGCCCCGCTGGGGCGCGGGCTAATGAAAAACTGTTTTTT

size: few
D: TRBD2
J: TRBJ2-7
V: TRBV28
CDR3: CASRATSGRAEQYF
DNA: TGTGCCAGCAGGGCGACTAGCGGGAGGGCCGAGCAGTACTTC

size: many
D: NA
J: TRBJ2-1
V: TRBV20-1
CDR3: CSARPSTSSEQFF
DNA: TGCAGTGCTAGACCATCCACTAGCTCTGAGCAGTTCTTC

size: few
D: NA
J: TRBJ1-5
V: TRBV7-9
CDR3: CASSSSGRISNQPQHF
DNA: TGTGCCAGCAGCTCAAGTGGACGGATCAGCAATCAGCCCCAGCATTTT

size: few
D: TRBD2
J: TRBJ2-3
V: TRBV11-2
CDR3: CASSSLKRGVSTDTQYF
DNA: TGTGCCAGCAGCTCCCTTAAGCGGGGGGTTAGCACAGATACGCAGTATTTT

size: NA
D: TRBD1
J: TRBJ2-7
V: TRBV6-1
CDR3: CASRQSQGEFYEQYF
DNA: TGTGCCAGCAGACAGTCCCAGGGGGAGTTCTACGAGCAGTACTTC

size: NA
D: TRBD1
J: TRBJ1-6
V: TRBV20-1
CDR3: CSARTGRSYNSPLHF
DNA: TGCAGTGCTCGGACAGGCAGGTCCTATAATTCACCCCTCCACTTT

size: many
D: TRBD1
J: TRBJ1-5
V: TRBV20-1
CDR3: CSARVQGLNQPQHF
DNA: TGCAGTGCTAGGGTACAGGGGCTTAATCAGCCCCAGCATTTT

size: once
D: NA
J: TRBJ2-2
V: TRBV6-5
CDR3: CASSYAKLNTGELFF
DNA: TGTGCCAGCAGTTATGCCAAGTTAAACACCGGGGAGCTGTTTTTT

size: few
D: TRBD2
J: TRBJ2-7
V: TRBV12-3/TRBV12-4
CDR3: CASSAGGAGEEGEQYF
DNA: TGTGCCAGCAGCGCCGGGGGGGCAGGCGAAGAGGGCGAGCAGTACTTC

size: few
D: TRBD2
J: TRBJ2-1
V: TRBV11-1
CDR3: CASSPGTSGLNEQFF
DNA: TGTGCCAGCAGCCCTGGGACTAGCGGACTCAATGAGCAGTTCTTC

size: many
D: NA
J: TRBJ1-5
V: TRBV20-1
CDR3: CSARRTDRNQPQHF
DNA: TGCAGTGCCCGCCGGACAGACCGCAATCAGCCCCAGCATTTT

size: few
D: NA
J: TRBJ1-5
V: TRBV6-1
CDR3: CASRTGINQPQHF
DNA: TGTGCCAGCAGAACAGGTATCAATCAGCCCCAGCATTTT

size: many
D: TRBD1
J: TRBJ2-1
V: TRBV7-3
CDR3: CASSLWGTGYNEQFF
DNA: TGTGCCAGCAGCTTATGGGGGACAGGCTACAATGAGCAGTTCTTC

size: NA
D: TRBD2
J: TRBJ2-7
V: TRBV12-3/TRBV12-4
CDR3: CASTPLSGSGKEQYF
DNA: TGTGCCAGCACCCCCCTGTCCGGGAGCGGGAAGGAGCAGTACTTC

size: NA
D: TRBD2
J: TRBJ2-1
V: TRBV5-1
CDR3: CASSLQAGGGNEQFF
DNA: TGCGCCAGCAGCTTGCAGGCGGGGGGGGGCAATGAGCAGTTCTTC

size: many
D: TRBD1
J: TRBJ2-1
V: TRBV5-1
CDR3: CASSAGTGNHNEQFF
DNA: TGCGCCAGCAGCGCCGGGACAGGGAACCACAATGAGCAGTTCTTC

size: NA
D: TRBD2
J: TRBJ2-4
V: TRBV4-3
CDR3: CASSQDTAGEIQYF
DNA: TGCGCCAGCAGCCAAGATACAGCGGGAGAAATTCAGTACTTC

size: many
D: NA
J: TRBJ2-1
V: TRBV29-1
CDR3: CSVESQIKDEQFF
DNA: TGCAGCGTTGAATCCCAAATAAAGGACGAGCAGTTCTTC

size: few
D: NA
J: TRBJ2-4
V: TRBV28
CDR3: CASSLDLRLAKNIQYF
DNA: TGTGCCAGCAGTTTAGACCTCCGGTTAGCCAAAAACATTCAGTACTTC

size: few
D: TRBD1
J: TRBJ2-7
V: TRBV9
CDR3: CASSAGGGGGSEQYF
DNA: TGTGCCAGCAGCGCAGGGGGCGGAGGAGGTAGCGAGCAGTACTTC

size: many
D: NA
J: TRBJ1-4
V: TRBV6-5
CDR3: CASSYSAGLFAEKLFF
DNA: TGTGCCAGCAGTTACTCGGCAGGTTTGTTTGCTGAAAAACTGTTTTTT

size: many
D: TRBD1
J: TRBJ2-1
V: TRBV28
CDR3: CASSPAGTGGFFEQFF
DNA: TGTGCCAGCAGCCCCGCAGGGACAGGGGGCTTTTTTGAGCAGTTCTTC

size: many
D: TRBD1
J: TRBJ1-6
V: TRBV5-6
CDR3: CASSSSGQGIRSPLHF
DNA: TGTGCCAGCAGCTCATCCGGACAGGGAATTAGATCCCCCCTCCACTTT

size: many
D: NA
J: TRBJ1-1
V: TRBV7-9
CDR3: CASSLDGVNTEAFF
DNA: TGTGCCAGCAGCTTAGACGGGGTGAACACTGAAGCTTTCTTT

size: NA
D: NA
J: TRBJ1-5
V: TRBV19
CDR3: CASSISPGGNSNQPQHF
DNA: TGTGCCAGTAGTATCTCCCCCGGTGGGAATAGCAATCAGCCCCAGCATTTT

size: many
D: NA
J: TRBJ2-6
V: TRBV6-1
CDR3: CASSDRFSGANVLTF
DNA: TGTGCCAGCAGTGACAGGTTCTCTGGGGCCAACGTCCTGACTTTC

size: NA
D: TRBD1
J: TRBJ1-1
V: TRBV5-5
CDR3: CASSPGQQRPMNTEAFF
DNA: TGTGCCAGCAGCCCGGGACAGCAGAGACCAATGAACACTGAAGCTTTCTTT

size: few
D: NA
J: TRBJ2-2
V: TRBV10-3
CDR3: CAIKPVGAGELFF
DNA: TGTGCCATCAAGCCCGTGGGTGCCGGGGAGCTGTTTTTT

size: few
D: NA
J: TRBJ2-7
V: TRBV24-1
CDR3: CATSDPTGYEQYF
DNA: TGTGCCACCAGTGATCCTACAGGCTACGAGCAGTACTTC

size: NA
D: NA
J: TRBJ2-3
V: TRBV10-3
CDR3: CAISESKGGSTDTRYF
DNA: TGTGCCATCAGCGAATCGAAGGGAGGAAGCACAGATACGCGGTATTTT

size: few
D: NA
J: TRBJ2-6
V: TRBV7-2
CDR3: CASSLGVFSGANVLTF
DNA: TGTGCCAGCAGCTTAGGGGTCTTCTCTGGGGCCAACGTCCTGACTTTC

size: few
D: NA
J: TRBJ2-3
V: TRBV4-1
CDR3: CASSLRDLMADTQYF
DNA: TGCGCCAGCAGCCTCCGTGACCTAATGGCAGATACGCAGTATTTT

size: few
D: NA
J: TRBJ1-1
V: TRBV20-1
CDR3: CSARVGSFVDTEAFF
DNA: TGCAGTGCTAGAGTAGGGAGCTTTGTGGACACTGAAGCTTTCTTT

size: NA
D: TRBD1
J: TRBJ1-2
V: TRBV7-9
CDR3: CASSADRVDYGYTF
DNA: TGTGCCAGCAGCGCCGACAGGGTTGACTATGGCTACACCTTC

size: many
D: NA
J: TRBJ2-3
V: TRBV9
CDR3: CASSVVWGSADTQYF
DNA: TGTGCCAGCAGCGTAGTTTGGGGAAGCGCAGATACGCAGTATTTT

size: many
D: NA
J: TRBJ1-3
V: TRBV6-1
CDR3: CASSEDGGSSGNTIYF
DNA: TGTGCCAGCAGTGAGGATGGAGGGAGCTCTGGAAACACCATATATTTT